The next 14 T cell receptor beta chains were all read from a single sample in a study of T cells in Graves' hyperthyroidism and ophthalmopathy. Regions amplified from RNA transcripts were the TCR beta CDR3 regions. The HTBI set primed first-round TCR CDR3 RT-PCR. MiXCR, run by TCRdb on the multiplex PCR reads, gives a single entry per CDR3 protein. Here the sample spans nearly 750,000 distinct CDR3 sequences, just over 35% being singletons. Sequences were obtained from blood. The receptors here all came from a woman aged 40 to 50 with Graves' hyperthyroidism.

This clonotype was observed many times. The genes are TRBV10-3 and TRBJ2-7; 9 bases align to TRBD1. This CDR3 is 15 amino acids long. V lost 4 bases, J lost 4 bases, and 8 bases stayed unmatched. Germline CDR1 and CDR2: ENHRY and SYGVKD. The CDR3 reads CAISGSGQGLYEQYF. For the CDR3, the DNA is TGTGCCATCAGTGGTTCGGGACAGGGTTTATACGAGCAGTACTTC.

This clonotype was detected many times. The genes are TRBV7-2 and TRBJ2-7, with D perhaps being TRBD1 or TRBD2 (6 bases each). Between the trimmed V and J ends, which lost 5 bases and 2 bases, there was a span of 16 bases. Germline V gives CDR1 SGHTA, CDR2 FQGNSA. This CDR3 is built from 15 residues. CDR3 sequence (DNA): TGTGCCAGCAGCCCCTCTATGGGGGGCGCCTACGAGCAGTACTTC. Residues: CASSPSMGGAYEQYF.

The genes are TRBV6-5 and TRBJ2-1; 8 positions match TRBD2. Unmatched junction bases numbered 6, after V lost 5 bases and J lost 0 bases. Germline V gene data show CDR1 as MNHEY and CDR2 as SVGAGI. The CDR3 is 16 amino acids. CDR3 amino acids: CASSPSGTSSYNEQFF. CDR3 coding DNA: TGTGCCAGCAGTCCATCCGGGACTAGCTCCTACAATGAGCAGTTCTTC.

This clonotype has at least ten counts. The chain employs TRBV7-9 and TRBJ1-5; 9 nucleotides match TRBD1. The V segment lost 6 bases and the J segment 6 bases; nucleotides outside the gene matches: 6. Germline V gives CDR1 SEHNR, CDR2 FQNEAQ (reference sequence). CDR3 length: 14 residues. In nucleotides, the CDR3 is TGTGCCAGCAGTCCCGGGACAGGGAGTCAGCCCCAGCATTTT. Residues: CASSPGTGSQPQHF.

The chain employs TRBV7-9 and TRBJ2-3; D is ambiguous. The CDR3 consists of 14 residues. Germline loops: CDR1 SEHNR, CDR2 FQNEAQ (reference sequence). Trimming removed 0 bases from V and 1 base from J, with 5 bases in between. Written as DNA, the CDR3 is TGTGCCAGCAGCTTAGCGACCGGCACAGATACGCAGTATTTT. This translates into CASSLATGTDTQYF.

This clonotype has at least ten counts. The chain is built from TRBV10-3 and TRBJ2-2, with 11 bases lining up with TRBD1. CDR1 and CDR2 from the germline V gene are ENHRY and SYGVKD. This CDR3 comprises 13 residues. The junction had 5 bases not matched to a gene; V was cut back by 11 bases and J by 6 bases. CDR3 in amino acids: CASRDRGAGELFF. Written as DNA, the CDR3 is TGTGCCTCGCGGGACAGGGGGGCCGGGGAGCTGTTTTTT.

The chain has TRBV20-1 and TRBJ1-2; 10 bases map to TRBD1. CDR3 length: 15 residues. Germline CDR1 DFQATT, CDR2 SNEGSKA (reference sequence). The V and J ends lost 0 bases and 3 bases, in that order; junction bases with no gene match: 4. Here the CDR3 DNA reads TGCAGTGCTAGAGATAGGGACAGGGGAGACTATGGCTACACCTTC. Encoded protein: CSARDRDRGDYGYTF.

The rearrangement uses TRBV25-1 and TRBJ1-2; D remains ambiguous. V lost 6 bases and J lost 6, with 14 bases in between. Germline CDR1 reads MGHDK; CDR2 reads SYGVNS. This CDR3 has 13 residues. The CDR3 region has the DNA TGTGCCAGCAGCGGGCGTGGGTGGGATGGCTACACCTTC. Its protein is CASSGRGWDGYTF.

This clonotype was counted only a few times. This rearrangement joins TRBV6-5 to TRBJ1-4; D is ambiguous. The CDR3 loop spans 13 amino acids. The germline V gene has CDR1 MNHEY and CDR2 SVGAGI. V was trimmed by 4 bases and J by 2 bases, leaving 5 bases between them. CDR3 DNA sequence: TGTGCCAGCAGTTCCTCTACTAATGAAAAACTGTTTTTT. Residues: CASSSSTNEKLFF.

In this sample, this clonotype turned up a few times. This chain joins TRBV13 and TRBJ1-4; D is unclear. The CDR3 covers 13 residues. The V end lost 5 bases, the J end lost 8 bases, and 12 bases lay between the germline ends. CDR1 is PRHDT, CDR2 FYEKMQ, per germline (reference sequence). This chain's CDR3 is CASSSRWYEKLFF. In nucleotides, the CDR3 is TGTGCCAGCAGCAGTAGATGGTACGAAAAACTGTTTTTT.

This clonotype was seen more than once but under ten times. The chain recombines TRBV9 with TRBJ2-5, with 16 bases matching TRBD2. Looked up from germline, CDR1 is SGDLS and CDR2 is YYNGEE. V lost 3 bases to trimming and J lost 1 base; unmatched junction nucleotides: 6. The CDR3 runs 18 residues. The CDR3 DNA sequence: TGTGCCAGCAGCGAGGGACTAGCGGGGGGGGCGGCCCAAGAGACCCAGTACTTC. Its protein product is CASSEGLAGGAAQETQYF.

This clonotype was counted many times. The V gene is TRBV4-2, the J gene TRBJ2-7; possibly TRBD1 or TRBD2 for D (5 bases each). Trimming pared 1 base from V and 3 bases from J, leaving 10 bases between. The CDR3 runs to 14 residues. Germline V gene sequence: CDR1 LGHNA, CDR2 YNFKEQ. CDR3 DNA: TGTGCCAGCAGCCAAGGGGACGGGAACTACGAGCAGTACTTC. Protein product: CASSQGDGNYEQYF.

The sample holds a few counts of this clonotype. The V and J genes are TRBV20-1 and TRBJ1-3; D possibly corresponds to TRBD1 (5 bases). CDR3 size: 13 residues. CDR1 and CDR2 from the germline V gene are DFQATT and SNEGSKA (reference sequence). V gave up 3 bases and J gave up 2 bases, with 8 bases separating them. DNA of the CDR3: TGCAGTGCTAGGGGGCCCGCTGGAAACACCATATATTTT. It specifies CSARGPAGNTIYF.

The J gene is TRBJ2-6, the V gene TRBV7-8, with a possible D match to TRBD1 (6 bases). The V end was cut by 0 bases, the J end by 11 bases, with 14 bases between. The CDR3 sequence is 15 residues long. Germline V gives CDR1 SGHVS, CDR2 FQNEAQ. The CDR3 loop reads CASSLASGDSDVLTF. The CDR3 DNA sequence: TGTGCCAGCAGCTTAGCCTCAGGGGATTCCGACGTCCTGACTTTC.